The 5 T cell receptor beta chains below all came from one sample that was sequenced in a study of human T cells and chemical hapten exposure. Via MiXCR, TCRdb re-called the RACE reads, giving one row per CDR3 protein. The data contain fewer than 50,000 distinct CDR3 sequences, 3% to 4% of them seen just once; the ten biggest clones take up around 26%. Time point indicated: patch test 1, 2 weeks after DPC sensitization. Treatment described: therapeutic diphenylcyclopropenone sensitization with weekly scalp DPC. From whole blood left unfractionated, total RNA was extracted. The sample in question was whole blood, obtained in connection with sensitization to the hapten diphenylcyclopropenone (DPC). All receptors derive from a man aged 45-60 years with alopecia areata. Some clones in this sample may be carry-over from other donors' samples.

The sample holds many counts of this clonotype. The chain is built from TRBV29-1 and TRBJ2-1; D may match TRBD1 or TRBD2 (5 bases each). The germline gives CDR1 SQVTM, CDR2 ANQGSEA. V was clipped by 6 bases and J by 4 bases, with 13 bases between them. The CDR3 spans 13 residues. In nucleotides, the CDR3 is TGCAGCGTCCTCAGAGGGGAGTACAATGAGCAGTTCTTC. Its protein is CSVLRGEYNEQFF.

Ten or more counts support this clonotype. The rearrangement uses TRBV25-1 and TRBJ2-1; 8 nucleotides match TRBD1. CDR1 and CDR2 (germline): MGHDK, SYGVNS. This CDR3 region has 15 residues. The V and J ends lost 5 bases and 2 bases, in that order; junction bases with no gene match: 5. CDR3 residues: CASSSDRAPYNEQFF. The CDR3 nucleotides are TGTGCCAGCAGTTCGGACAGGGCCCCCTACAATGAGCAGTTCTTC.

This clonotype was picked up many times. The V gene is TRBV29-1, the J gene TRBJ2-5; no definite D call. Germline CDR1 and CDR2: SQVTM and ANQGSEA. Between the trimmed V and J ends, which lost 4 bases and 1 base, there was a span of 10 bases. The CDR3 runs 13 residues. The CDR3 protein is CSVVDRVQETQYF. DNA for the CDR3: TGCAGCGTTGTGGACCGGGTCCAAGAGACCCAGTACTTC.

The chain couples TRBV19 to TRBJ2-1; 8 nucleotides match TRBD2. The J segment lost 12 bases and the V segment lost 4 bases, leaving 5 bases of the junction unmatched. The CDR3 extends over 12 amino acids. The germline V gene encodes CDR1 LNHDA and CDR2 SQIVND (reference sequence). The CDR3: CASSTPSGWQFF. The CDR3 nucleotides read TGTGCCAGTAGTACGCCTAGCGGGTGGCAGTTCTTC.

This clonotype was picked up many times. The genes are TRBV7-9 and TRBJ2-7, with D uncertain. The length of the CDR3 is 14 residues. Germline CDR1 is SEHNR and CDR2 is FQNEAQ (reference sequence). The ends were cut back, 0 bases at V and 2 bases at J, with 8 bases in the middle. The CDR3 loop is CASSLAARAYEQYF. For the CDR3, the DNA is TGTGCCAGCAGCTTAGCGGCCCGAGCCTACGAGCAGTACTTC.